This is a list of T cell receptor beta chains from one sample in a study of T cell responses to AZD1222 COVID-19 vaccine. Clones were read by immunoSEQ multiplex PCR, and TCRdb kept only the in-frame ones, dropping some. The sample holds roughly 120,000 clones, around nine tenths seen once. The specimen was peripheral blood, collected on day 0 of AZD1222 vaccination. These receptors were collected from an adult in good health. Both conserved end residues are part of each CDR3. A D gene is named only where the DNA matches it firmly. The size entry is marked missing in some rows and otherwise reads once, few, many or a size class.

TRBJ2-4 | . | TRBV28 | few | CASSSEARGGAKNIQYF | TGTGCCAGCAGTTCAGAGGCTCGAGGTGGGGCCAAAAACATTCAGTACTTC
TRBJ1-1 | . | TRBV29-1 | . | CSVLTGTVNTEAFF | TGCAGCGTGCTCACCGGGACGGTGAACACTGAAGCTTTCTTT
TRBJ2-2 | . | TRBV7-7 | . | CASSFSGGNTGELFF | TGTGCCAGCAGCTTTTCGGGGGGCAACACCGGGGAGCTGTTTTTT
TRBJ2-1 | TRBD1 | TRBV5-6 | . | CASSGTGTGVYNEQFF | TGTGCCAGCAGCGGGACCGGGACAGGGGTATACAATGAGCAGTTCTTC
TRBJ1-3 | . | TRBV20-1 | . | CSASWAGTPSGNTIYF | TGCAGTGCTAGTTGGGCGGGAACCCCCTCTGGAAACACCATATATTTT
TRBJ2-7 | TRBD1 | TRBV4-3 | once | CASSQTRDSISYEQYF | TGCGCCAGCAGCCAGACCCGGGACAGTATCTCCTACGAGCAGTACTTC
TRBJ1-2 | . | TRBV28 | . | CASRPGTAQGYGYTF | TGTGCCAGCAGACCCGGGACTGCGCAAGGGTATGGCTACACCTTC
TRBJ1-5 | TRBD1 | TRBV11-1 | . | CASSYGTGPWETQHF | TGTGCCAGCAGCTACGGGACAGGCCCTTGGGAGACCCAGCATTTT
TRBJ2-1 | . | TRBV11-2 | once | CASSLVRGEQFF | TGTGCCAGCAGCTTAGTCAGGGGTGAGCAGTTCTTC
TRBJ2-1 | TRBD1 | TRBV7-9 | . | CASSWTGGFSGEQFF | TGTGCCAGCAGCTGGACAGGGGGCTTTTCTGGTGAGCAGTTCTTC
TRBJ2-7 | . | TRBV12-5 | . | CASGPGTRATLEYF | TGTGCTAGTGGTCCAGGGACACGGGCCACGTTGGAGTACTTC